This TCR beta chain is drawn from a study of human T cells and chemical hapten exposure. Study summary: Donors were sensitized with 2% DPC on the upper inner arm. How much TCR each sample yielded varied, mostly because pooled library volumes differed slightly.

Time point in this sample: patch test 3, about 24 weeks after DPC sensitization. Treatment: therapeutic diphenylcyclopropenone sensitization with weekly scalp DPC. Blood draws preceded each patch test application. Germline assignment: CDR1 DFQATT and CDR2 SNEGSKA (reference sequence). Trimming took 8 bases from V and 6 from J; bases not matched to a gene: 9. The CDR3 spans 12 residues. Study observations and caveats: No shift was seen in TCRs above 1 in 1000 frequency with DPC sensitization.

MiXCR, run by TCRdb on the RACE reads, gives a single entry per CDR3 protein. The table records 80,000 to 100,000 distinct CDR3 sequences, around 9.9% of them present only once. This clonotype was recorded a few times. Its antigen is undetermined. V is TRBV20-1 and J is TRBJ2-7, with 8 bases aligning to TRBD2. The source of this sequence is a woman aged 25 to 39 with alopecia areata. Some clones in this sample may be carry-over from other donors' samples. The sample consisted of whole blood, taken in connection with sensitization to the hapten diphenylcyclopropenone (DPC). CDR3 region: CSTASGFGEQYF. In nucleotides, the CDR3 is TGCAGTACAGCTAGCGGGTTTGGCGAGCAGTACTTC.